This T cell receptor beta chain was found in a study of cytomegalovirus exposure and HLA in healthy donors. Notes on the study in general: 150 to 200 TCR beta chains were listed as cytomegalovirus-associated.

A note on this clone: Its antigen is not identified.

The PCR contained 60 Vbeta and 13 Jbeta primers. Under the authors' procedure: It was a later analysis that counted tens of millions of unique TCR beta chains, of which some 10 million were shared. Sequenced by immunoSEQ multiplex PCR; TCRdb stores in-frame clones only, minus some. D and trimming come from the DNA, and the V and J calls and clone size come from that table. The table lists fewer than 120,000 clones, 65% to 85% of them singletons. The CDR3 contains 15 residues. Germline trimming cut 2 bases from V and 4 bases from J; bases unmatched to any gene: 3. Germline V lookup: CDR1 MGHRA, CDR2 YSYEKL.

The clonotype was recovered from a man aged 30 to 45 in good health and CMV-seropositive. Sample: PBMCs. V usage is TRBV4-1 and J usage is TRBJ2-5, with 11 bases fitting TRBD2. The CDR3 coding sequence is TGCGCCAGCAGCCAACTTGGACTAGCGGGAGAGACCCAGTACTTC. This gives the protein CASSQLGLAGETQYF.